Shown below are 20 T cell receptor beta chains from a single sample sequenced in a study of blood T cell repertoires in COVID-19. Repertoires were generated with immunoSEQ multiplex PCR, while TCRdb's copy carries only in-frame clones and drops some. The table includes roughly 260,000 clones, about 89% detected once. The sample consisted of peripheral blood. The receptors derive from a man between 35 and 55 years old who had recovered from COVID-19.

In DNA, the CDR3 is TGTGCCAGCTCAGGGCTGGAGACCCAGTACTTC. This sequence encodes CASSGLETQYF. The rearrangement links TRBV18 to TRBJ2-5; D gene uncertain. The CDR3 length is 11 residues. CDR1 and CDR2 (germline): KGHSH, LQKENI. V was trimmed by 5 bases and J by 5 bases, leaving 6 bases between them.

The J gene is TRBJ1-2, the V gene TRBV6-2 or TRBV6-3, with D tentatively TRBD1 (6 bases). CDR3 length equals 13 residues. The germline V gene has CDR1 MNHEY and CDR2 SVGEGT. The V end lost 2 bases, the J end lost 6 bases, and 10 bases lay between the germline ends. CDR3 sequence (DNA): TGTGCCAGCAGTTACCTACAGGGAAATGGCTACACCTTC. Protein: CASSYLQGNGYTF.

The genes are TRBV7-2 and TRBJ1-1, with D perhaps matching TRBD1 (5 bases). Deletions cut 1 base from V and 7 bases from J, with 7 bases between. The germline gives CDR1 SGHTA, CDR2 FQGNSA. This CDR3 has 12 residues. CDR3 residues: CASSLVGVEAFF. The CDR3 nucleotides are TGTGCCAGCAGCTTAGTAGGGGTTGAAGCTTTCTTT.

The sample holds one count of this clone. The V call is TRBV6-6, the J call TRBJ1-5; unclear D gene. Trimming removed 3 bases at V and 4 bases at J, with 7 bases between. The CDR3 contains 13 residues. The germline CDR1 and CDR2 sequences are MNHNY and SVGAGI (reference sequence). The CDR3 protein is CASSYKTNQPQHF. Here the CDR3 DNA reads TGTGCCAGCAGTTATAAGACAAATCAGCCCCAGCATTTT.

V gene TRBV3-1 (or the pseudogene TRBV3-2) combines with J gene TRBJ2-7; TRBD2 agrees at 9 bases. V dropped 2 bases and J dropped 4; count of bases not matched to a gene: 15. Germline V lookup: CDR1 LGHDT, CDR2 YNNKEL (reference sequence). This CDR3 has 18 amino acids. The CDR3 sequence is CASSQISGSGGLGYEQYF. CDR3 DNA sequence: TGTGCCAGCAGCCAAATTTCTGGCAGCGGGGGGCTGGGGTACGAGCAGTACTTC.

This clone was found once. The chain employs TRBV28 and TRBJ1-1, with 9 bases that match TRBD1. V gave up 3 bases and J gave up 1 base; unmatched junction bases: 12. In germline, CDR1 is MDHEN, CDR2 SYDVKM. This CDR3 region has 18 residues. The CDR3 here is CASSFGRGQGLPNTEAFF. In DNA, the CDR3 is TGTGCCAGCAGTTTTGGGAGGGGACAGGGCTTGCCGAACACTGAAGCTTTCTTT.

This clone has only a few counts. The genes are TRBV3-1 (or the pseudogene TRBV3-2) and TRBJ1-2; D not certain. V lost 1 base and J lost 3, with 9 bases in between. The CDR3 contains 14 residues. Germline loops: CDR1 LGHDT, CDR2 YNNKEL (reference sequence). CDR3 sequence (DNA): TGTGCCAGCAGCCAAGCGGAGGGTTACTATGGCTACACCTTC. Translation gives CASSQAEGYYGYTF.

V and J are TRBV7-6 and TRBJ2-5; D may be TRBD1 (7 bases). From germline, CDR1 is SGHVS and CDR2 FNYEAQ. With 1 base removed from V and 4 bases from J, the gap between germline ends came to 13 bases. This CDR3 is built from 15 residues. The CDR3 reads CASSLGTGGGETQYF. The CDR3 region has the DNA TGTGCCAGCAGCTTAGGGACAGGAGGGGGAGAGACCCAGTACTTC.

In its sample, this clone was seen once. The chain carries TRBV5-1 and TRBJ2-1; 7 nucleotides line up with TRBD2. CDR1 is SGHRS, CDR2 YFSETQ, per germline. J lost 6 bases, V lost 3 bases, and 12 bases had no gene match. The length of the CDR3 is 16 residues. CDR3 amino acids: CASSSYAGVKANEQFF. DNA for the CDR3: TGCGCCAGCAGCTCCTATGCGGGAGTGAAGGCCAATGAGCAGTTCTTC.

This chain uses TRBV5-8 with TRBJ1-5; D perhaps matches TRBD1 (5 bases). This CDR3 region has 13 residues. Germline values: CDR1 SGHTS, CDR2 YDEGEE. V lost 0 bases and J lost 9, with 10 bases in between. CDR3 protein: CASSLETARPQHF. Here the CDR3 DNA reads TGTGCCAGCAGCTTGGAGACAGCCCGGCCCCAGCATTTT.

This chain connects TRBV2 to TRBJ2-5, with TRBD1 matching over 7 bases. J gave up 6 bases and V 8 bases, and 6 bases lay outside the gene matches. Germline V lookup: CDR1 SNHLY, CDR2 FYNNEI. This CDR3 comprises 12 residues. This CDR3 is CASEGAWKTQYF. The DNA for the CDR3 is TGTGCCAGCGAGGGGGCTTGGAAGACCCAGTACTTC.

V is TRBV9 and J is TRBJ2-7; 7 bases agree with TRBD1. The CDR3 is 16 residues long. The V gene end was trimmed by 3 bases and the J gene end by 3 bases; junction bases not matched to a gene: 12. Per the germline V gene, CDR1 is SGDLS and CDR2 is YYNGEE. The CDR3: CASSAFLQGSLYEQYF. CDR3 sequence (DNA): TGTGCCAGCAGCGCCTTCCTACAGGGGAGCCTCTACGAGCAGTACTTC.

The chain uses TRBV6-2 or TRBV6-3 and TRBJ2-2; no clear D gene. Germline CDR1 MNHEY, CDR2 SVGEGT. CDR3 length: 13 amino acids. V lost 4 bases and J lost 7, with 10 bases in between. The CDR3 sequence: CASSFLQVGELFF. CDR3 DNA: TGTGCCAGCAGTTTTCTTCAGGTCGGGGAGCTGTTTTTT.

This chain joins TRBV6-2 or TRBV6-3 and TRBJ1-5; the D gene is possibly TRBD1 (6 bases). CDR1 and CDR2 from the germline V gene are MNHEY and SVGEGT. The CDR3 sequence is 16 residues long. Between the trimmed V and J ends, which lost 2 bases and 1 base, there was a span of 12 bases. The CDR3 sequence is CASSYVRTVSNQPQHF. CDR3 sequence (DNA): TGTGCCAGCAGTTACGTCAGGACAGTAAGCAATCAGCCCCAGCATTTT.

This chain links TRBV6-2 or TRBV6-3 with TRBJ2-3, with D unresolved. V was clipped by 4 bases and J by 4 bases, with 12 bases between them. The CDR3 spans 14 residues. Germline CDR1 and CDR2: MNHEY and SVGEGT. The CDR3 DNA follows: TGTGCCAGCAGTTTGTTTAGCCTCCCAGATACGCAGTATTTT. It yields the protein CASSLFSLPDTQYF.

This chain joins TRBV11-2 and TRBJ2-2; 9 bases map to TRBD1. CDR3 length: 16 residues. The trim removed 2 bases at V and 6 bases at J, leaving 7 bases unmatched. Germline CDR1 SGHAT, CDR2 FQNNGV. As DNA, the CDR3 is TGTGCCAGCAGCTTAAGGGGACAGGGTCTCGCCGGGGAGCTGTTTTTT. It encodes CASSLRGQGLAGELFF.

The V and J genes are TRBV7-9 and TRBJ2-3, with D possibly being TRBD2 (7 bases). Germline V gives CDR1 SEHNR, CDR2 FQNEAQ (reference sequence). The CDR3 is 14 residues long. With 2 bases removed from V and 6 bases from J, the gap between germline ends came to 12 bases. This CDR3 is CASSLRRGGDTQYF. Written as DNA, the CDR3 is TGTGCCAGCAGCTTAAGGAGGGGGGGGGATACGCAGTATTTT.

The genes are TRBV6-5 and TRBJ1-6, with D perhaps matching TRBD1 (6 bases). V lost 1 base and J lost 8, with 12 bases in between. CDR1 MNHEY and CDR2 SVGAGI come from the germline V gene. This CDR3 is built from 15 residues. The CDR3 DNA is TGTGCCAGCAGTTACTTGGGGGGGCCTGATTCACCCCTCCACTTT. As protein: CASSYLGGPDSPLHF.

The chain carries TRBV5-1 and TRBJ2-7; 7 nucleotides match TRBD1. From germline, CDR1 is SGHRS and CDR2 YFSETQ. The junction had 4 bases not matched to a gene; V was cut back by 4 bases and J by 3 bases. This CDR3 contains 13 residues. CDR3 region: CASSNRGGYEQYF. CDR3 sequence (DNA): TGCGCCAGCAGCAACAGGGGTGGCTACGAGCAGTACTTC.

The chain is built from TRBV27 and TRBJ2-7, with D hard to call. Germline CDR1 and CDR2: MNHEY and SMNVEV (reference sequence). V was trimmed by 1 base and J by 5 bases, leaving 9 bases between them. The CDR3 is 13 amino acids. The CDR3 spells CASSLWAEDEQYF. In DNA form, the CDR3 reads TGTGCCAGCAGTTTATGGGCCGAAGACGAGCAGTACTTC.